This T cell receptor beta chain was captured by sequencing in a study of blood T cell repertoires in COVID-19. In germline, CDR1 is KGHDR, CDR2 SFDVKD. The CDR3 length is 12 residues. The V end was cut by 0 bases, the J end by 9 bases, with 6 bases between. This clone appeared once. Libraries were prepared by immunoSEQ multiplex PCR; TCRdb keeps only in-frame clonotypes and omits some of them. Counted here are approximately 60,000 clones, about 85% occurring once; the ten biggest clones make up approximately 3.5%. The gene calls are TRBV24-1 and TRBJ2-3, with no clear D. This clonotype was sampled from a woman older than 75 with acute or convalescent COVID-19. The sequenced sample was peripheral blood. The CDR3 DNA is TGTGCCACCAGTGATTTGCAGAGGACGCAGTATTTT. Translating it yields CATSDLQRTQYF.